These 32 T cell receptor beta chains were all obtained from the same sample, sequenced in a study of blood T cell repertoires in COVID-19 (TCRdb year 2020). The receptor library was made with the immunoSEQ multiplex PCR assay. TCRdb holds this immuneACCESS table with in-frame rearrangements only. Some clones are missing; in checked studies, unresolved V genes explain under half, and the rest has no known cause. The sample includes 150,000 or so clones, with more than 80% observed a single time. The ten largest clones add up to 13% of the sample. Sequenced material: peripheral blood. These receptors all come from a man aged 18 to 29 with COVID-19, enrolled during active disease.

The genes are TRBV12-3 or TRBV12-4 and TRBJ2-5, with D unclear. Trimming pared 6 bases from V and 5 bases from J, leaving 13 bases between. The CDR3 spans 13 residues. CDR3 in amino acids: CASRIGSSETQYF. CDR3 in DNA: TGTGCCAGCAGAATCGGGTCCTCCGAGACCCAGTACTTC.

This clone was detected once. This chain links TRBV29-1 with TRBJ2-7, with 8 bases matching TRBD2. CDR1 and CDR2 (germline): SQVTM, ANQGSEA. The CDR3 loop spans 15 amino acids. V dropped 0 bases and J dropped 3; count of bases not matched to a gene: 7. CDR3 in amino acids: CSVEDQGTSDYEQYF. For the CDR3, the DNA is TGCAGCGTTGAAGATCAAGGGACTAGTGACTACGAGCAGTACTTC.

The V gene is TRBV4-2, the J gene TRBJ2-5; 14 positions agree with TRBD2. The CDR3 spans 17 residues. The J segment lost 7 bases and the V segment lost 2 bases, leaving 9 bases of the junction unmatched. Germline CDR1 LGHNA, CDR2 YNFKEQ. This chain's CDR3 is CASSQNPSGLAGGTQYF. CDR3 nucleotide sequence: TGTGCCAGCAGCCAAAATCCCTCAGGACTAGCGGGAGGGACCCAGTACTTC.

The rearrangement links TRBV24-1 to TRBJ2-1, with 8 bases that match TRBD2. CDR1 is KGHDR and CDR2 is SFDVKD in the germline V gene. V gave up 3 bases and J gave up 6 bases; unmatched junction bases: 12. The CDR3 extends over 17 amino acids. The CDR3 spells CATSDTAGARVRNEQFF. In DNA, the CDR3 is TGTGCCACCAGTGATACAGCGGGAGCAAGGGTTCGCAATGAGCAGTTCTTC.

The chain joins TRBV2 to TRBJ1-5; D unclear. V lost 3 bases, J lost 0 bases, and 6 bases lay in between. This CDR3 has 14 residues. Germline V CDR1 and CDR2: SNHLY, FYNNEI. CDR3 sequence reads: CASSDSVSNQPQHF. The DNA for the CDR3 is TGTGCCAGCAGTGATTCCGTTAGCAATCAGCCCCAGCATTTT.

The chain employs TRBV2 and TRBJ1-1; D gene ambiguous. This CDR3 spans 15 amino acids. Germline loops: CDR1 SNHLY, CDR2 FYNNEI. Trimming cost V 3 bases and J 0 bases, with 11 bases left between them. This CDR3 reads CASSDISFVNTEAFF. CDR3 sequence (DNA): TGTGCCAGCAGTGATATAAGCTTTGTGAACACTGAAGCTTTCTTT.

The V call is TRBV6-5, the J call TRBJ1-5; 10 positions agree with TRBD1. V shed 6 bases, J shed 7 bases, and the junction held 6 bases outside the gene matches. CDR1 and CDR2 from the germline V gene are MNHEY and SVGAGI. The CDR3 consists of 14 residues. The CDR3 protein is CASSRDRGGQPQHF. DNA of the CDR3: TGTGCCAGCAGCCGGGACAGGGGAGGACAGCCCCAGCATTTT.

The J gene is TRBJ2-2, the V gene TRBV15; D gene uncertain. The CDR3 is 15 amino acids. Trimming cost V 6 bases and J 0 bases, with 11 bases left between them. Germline V lookup: CDR1 LNHNV, CDR2 YYDKDF (reference sequence). The CDR3 protein is CATRVASTNTGELFF. CDR3 nucleotides: TGTGCCACCAGGGTAGCCTCAACGAACACCGGGGAGCTGTTTTTT. The entire variable domain, with the rest obtained from reference TRBV15 and TRBJ2-2, is as follows: DAMVIQNPRYQVTQFGKPVTLSCSQTLNHNVMYWYQQKSSQAPKLLFHYYDKDFNNEADTPDNFQSRRPNTSFCFLDIRSPGLGDTAMYLCATRVASTNTGELFFGEGSRLTVL.

This chain uses TRBV7-2 with TRBJ2-7, with D tentatively TRBD2 (6 bases). Looked up from germline, CDR1 is SGHTA and CDR2 is FQGNSA. V was shortened by 1 base and J by 2 bases, with 12 bases between the two germline ends. CDR3 length equals 15 residues. In nucleotides, the CDR3 is TGTGCCAGCAGCTTAGAGGCGGGGAAAACCTACGAGCAGTACTTC. It codes for CASSLEAGKTYEQYF.

V gene TRBV15 combines with J gene TRBJ1-2, with a possible D match to TRBD1 (6 bases). There are 18 residues in the CDR3. Germline V lookup: CDR1 LNHNV, CDR2 YYDKDF (reference sequence). The V gene lost 3 bases and the J gene lost 8 bases, with 28 bases spanning the gap. The CDR3, as DNA: TGTGCCACCAGCAGTTTAGTCTGGACAGCCGGACGTTTGGCGGGCTACACCTTC. Its translation is CATSSLVWTAGRLAGYTF.

This chain uses TRBV6-5 with TRBJ2-7; TRBD2 aligns across 8 bases. The germline V gene encodes CDR1 MNHEY and CDR2 SVGAGI. This CDR3 comprises 15 residues. The V gene end was trimmed by 6 bases and the J gene end by 5 bases; junction bases not matched to a gene: 12. The CDR3 nucleotides read TGTGCCAGCAGGGGATACAGCGGGAGTTCCCACGAGCAGTACTTC. Encoded protein: CASRGYSGSSHEQYF.

The genes are TRBV2 and TRBJ2-1; TRBD2 matches 12 bases. The CDR3 is 15 amino acids. Germline trimming cut 6 bases from V and 0 bases from J; bases unmatched to any gene: 0. Germline values: CDR1 SNHLY, CDR2 FYNNEI. CDR3 nucleotides: TGTGCCAGCAGGACTAGCGGGAGCTCCTACAATGAGCAGTTCTTC. Protein: CASRTSGSSYNEQFF. Full variable domain (remainder filled in from reference TRBV2 and TRBJ2-1): EPEVTQTPSHQVTQMGQEVILRCVPISNHLYFYWYRQILGQKVEFLVSFYNNEISEKSEIFDDQFSVERPDGSNFTLKIRSTKLEDSAMYFCASRTSGSSYNEQFFGPGTRLTVL.

The chain is built from TRBV10-3 and TRBJ2-3; 10 positions agree with TRBD2. V gave up 10 bases and J gave up 0 bases; unmatched junction bases: 7. Per germline, CDR1 ENHRY and CDR2 SYGVKD. This CDR3 has 15 residues. CDR3 region: CATYWTSGSTDTQYF. DNA for the CDR3: TGTGCCACCTATTGGACTAGCGGAAGCACAGATACGCAGTATTTT.

The rearrangement joins TRBV9 to TRBJ2-1, with D possibly matching TRBD2 (6 bases). The length of the CDR3 is 15 residues. Germline CDR1 is SGDLS and CDR2 is YYNGEE. V was shortened by 2 bases and J by 9 bases, with 18 bases between the two germline ends. In DNA form, the CDR3 reads TGTGCCAGCAGCGTTGAGGGAAGGAGGGGCGGTGAGCAGTTCTTC. Its protein product is CASSVEGRRGGEQFF.

The chain combines TRBV20-1 with TRBJ2-7, with TRBD2 matching 10 bases. This CDR3 is built from 16 residues. From germline, CDR1 is DFQATT and CDR2 SNEGSKA (reference sequence). V shed 3 bases and J 4 bases; nucleotides not matched to a gene: 12. CDR3 in amino acids: CSASGPFSGRSYEQYF. DNA of the CDR3: TGCAGTGCTAGTGGCCCATTTAGCGGGAGGTCTTACGAGCAGTACTTC.

The rearrangement uses TRBV19 and TRBJ1-5, with 7 bases identical to TRBD1. The germline gives CDR1 LNHDA, CDR2 SQIVND (reference sequence). CDR3 length equals 16 residues. V lost 4 bases, J lost 1 base, and 7 bases stayed unmatched. This chain's CDR3 is CASSRTGTVSNQPQHF. CDR3 nucleotide sequence: TGTGCCAGTAGTAGAACAGGGACAGTGAGCAATCAGCCCCAGCATTTT.

The J gene is TRBJ1-2, the V gene TRBV3-1 (or the pseudogene TRBV3-2); D gene uncertain. CDR1 LGHDT and CDR2 YNNKEL come from the germline V gene (reference sequence). V gave up 11 bases and J gave up 4 bases, with 17 bases separating them. The CDR3 is 13 residues long. CDR3 region: CASQGNSLYGYTF. The CDR3 bases are TGTGCCTCTCAAGGTAACAGCCTCTATGGCTACACCTTC.

This clone has just one count. This chain connects TRBV9 to TRBJ2-2, with a possible D match to TRBD1 (6 bases). In germline, CDR1 is SGDLS, CDR2 YYNGEE. V was trimmed by 2 bases and J by 5 bases, leaving 13 bases between them. This CDR3 comprises 15 residues. For the CDR3, the DNA is TGTGCCAGCAGCGTTGGGGGCGCGAGTACCGGGGAGCTGTTTTTT. It encodes CASSVGGASTGELFF.

The chain uses TRBV2 and TRBJ1-1; D is undetermined. From germline, CDR1 is SNHLY and CDR2 FYNNEI. The CDR3 is 10 amino acids. CDR3 loop: CYGTGAEAFF. The CDR3 nucleotides are TGTTACGGCACCGGGGCTGAAGCTTTCTTT.

V and J are TRBV6-2 or TRBV6-3 and TRBJ1-5, with 7 bases fitting TRBD1. Looked up from germline, CDR1 is MNHEY and CDR2 is SVGEGT. This CDR3 comprises 14 residues. The ends lost 5 bases at V and 6 bases at J; junction bases unmatched: 7. The CDR3 DNA reads as TGTGCCAGCAGTCCGACACGGGACAGTCAGCCCCAGCATTTT. Translating it yields CASSPTRDSQPQHF.

V is TRBV29-1 and J is TRBJ2-5; 7 positions agree with TRBD2. With 6 bases clipped from V and 2 bases from J, the junction kept 3 bases outside the gene matches. Germline CDR1 and CDR2: SQVTM and ANQGSEA. The CDR3 length is 12 residues. The chain's CDR3 is CSVRTSQETQYF. CDR3 coding DNA: TGCAGCGTACGGACTAGTCAAGAGACCCAGTACTTC.

The chain is built from TRBV7-9 and TRBJ2-1; TRBD2 is a possible D gene (6 bases). The germline V and J ends were trimmed by 2 bases and 2 bases, with 13 bases remaining between them. Looked up from germline, CDR1 is SEHNR and CDR2 is FQNEAQ (reference sequence). The CDR3 is 16 amino acids. The CDR3 DNA sequence: TGTGCCAGCAGCTTATCCGGGAGAATAACCTACAATGAGCAGTTCTTC. Residues: CASSLSGRITYNEQFF.

This chain joins TRBV19 and TRBJ1-1, with TRBD1 matching 8 bases. The CDR3 contains 13 residues. The ends lost 1 base at V and 10 bases at J; junction bases unmatched: 5. Germline lookup yields CDR1 LNHDA and CDR2 SQIVND (reference sequence). CDR3 DNA: TGTGCCAGTAGTATAGCGCAGGGGGCAGGAGCTTTCTTT. This gives the protein CASSIAQGAGAFF.

There are a few counts of this clone. This chain links TRBV7-8 with TRBJ2-1; maybe TRBD1 (6 bases). Germline V gene lookup returns CDR1 SGHVS and CDR2 FQNEAQ. The CDR3 spans 14 residues. V was trimmed by 5 bases and J by 7 bases, leaving 15 bases between them. The CDR3 DNA is TGTGCCAGCAGCGCACTACAGGGCTTGAATGAGCAGTTCTTC. As protein: CASSALQGLNEQFF.

A word on this clone: The same CDR3 arises from other DNA sequences in this sample as well. The rearrangement joins TRBV27 to TRBJ2-7; D is undetermined. This CDR3 has 13 residues. V lost 3 bases and J lost 5, with 11 bases in between. Germline V gene sequence: CDR1 MNHEY, CDR2 SMNVEV (reference sequence). This CDR3 reads CASSFGGSDEQYF. CDR3 in DNA: TGTGCCAGCAGTTTCGGTGGAAGCGACGAGCAGTACTTC.

CDR3 sequence: CASSQLRQENTEAFF. CDR3 nucleotide sequence: TGTGCCAGCAGCCAATTACGACAGGAGAACACTGAAGCTTTCTTT. This chain connects TRBV3-1 (or the pseudogene TRBV3-2) to TRBJ1-1; tentatively, D is TRBD1 (6 bases). The CDR3 totals 15 residues. CDR1 and CDR2 from the germline V gene are LGHDT and YNNKEL (reference sequence). V gave up 2 bases and J gave up 1 base, with 11 bases separating them.

The CDR3 reads CASSEYLAGGTDTQYF. DNA of the CDR3: TGTGCCAGCAGTGAATACCTAGCGGGAGGAACAGATACGCAGTATTTT. The chain employs TRBV2 and TRBJ2-3; 11 positions agree with TRBD2. Looked up from germline, CDR1 is SNHLY and CDR2 is FYNNEI. The length of the CDR3 is 16 residues. V lost 2 bases, J lost 3 bases, and 4 bases stayed unmatched.

This chain connects TRBV30 to TRBJ2-5; TRBD1 matches 10 bases. CDR1 GTSNPN and CDR2 SVGIG come from the germline V gene (reference sequence). This CDR3 is built from 13 residues. Germline trimming cut 6 bases from V and 5 bases from J; bases unmatched to any gene: 6. CDR3 nucleotides: TGTGCCTGTGACAGGGGGCGGTTTGAGACCCAGTACTTC. Translation: CACDRGRFETQYF.

The chain employs TRBV9 and TRBJ2-5; 7 bases agree with TRBD2. Germline trimming cut 0 bases from V and 5 bases from J; bases unmatched to any gene: 7. This CDR3 contains 15 residues. In germline, CDR1 is SGDLS, CDR2 YYNGEE. The CDR3 DNA sequence: TGTGCCAGCAGCGTAGGCGGGGGAACGGGCGAGACCCAGTACTTC. Translating it yields CASSVGGGTGETQYF.

V usage is TRBV5-6 and J usage is TRBJ2-2; unclear D gene. The CDR3 runs 13 residues. Trimming left V 1 base short and J 6 bases short, with 7 bases between. Germline V gives CDR1 SGHDT, CDR2 YYEEEE. CDR3 protein: CASSLSGSGELFF. As DNA, the CDR3 is TGTGCCAGCAGCTTGTCCGGGTCCGGGGAGCTGTTTTTT.

This rearrangement joins TRBV3-1 (or the pseudogene TRBV3-2) to TRBJ2-5; TRBD1 aligns across 7 bases. CDR3 size: 15 residues. The V gene end was trimmed by 4 bases and the J gene end by 4 bases; junction bases not matched to a gene: 9. CDR1 and CDR2 (germline): LGHDT, YNNKEL (reference sequence). CDR3 DNA: TGTGCCAGCAGCCGCTTCCAGGGGGACGGAGAGACCCAGTACTTC. Residues: CASSRFQGDGETQYF.

This chain uses TRBV6-5 with TRBJ1-2; 8 bases map to TRBD1. The CDR3 runs 13 residues. The V gene end was trimmed by 6 bases and the J gene end by 6 bases; junction bases not matched to a gene: 6. CDR1 is MNHEY, CDR2 SVGAGI, per germline. The CDR3 spells CASRDRVFHGYTF. CDR3 coding DNA: TGTGCCAGCAGGGACAGGGTTTTTCATGGCTACACCTTC.